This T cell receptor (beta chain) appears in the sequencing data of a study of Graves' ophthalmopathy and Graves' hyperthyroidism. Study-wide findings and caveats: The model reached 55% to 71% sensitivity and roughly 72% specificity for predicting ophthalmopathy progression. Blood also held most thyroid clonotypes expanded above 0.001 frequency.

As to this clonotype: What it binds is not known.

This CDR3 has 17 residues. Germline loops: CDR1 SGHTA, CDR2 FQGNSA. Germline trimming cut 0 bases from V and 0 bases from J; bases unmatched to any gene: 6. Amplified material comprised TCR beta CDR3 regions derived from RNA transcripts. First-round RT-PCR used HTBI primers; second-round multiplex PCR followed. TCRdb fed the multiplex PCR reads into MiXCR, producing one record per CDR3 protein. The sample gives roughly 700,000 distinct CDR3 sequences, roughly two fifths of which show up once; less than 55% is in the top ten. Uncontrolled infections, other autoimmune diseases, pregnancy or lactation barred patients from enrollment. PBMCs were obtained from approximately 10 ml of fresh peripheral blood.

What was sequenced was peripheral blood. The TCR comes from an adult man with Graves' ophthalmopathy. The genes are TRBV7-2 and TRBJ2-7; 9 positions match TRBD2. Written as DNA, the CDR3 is TGTGCCAGCAGCTTAGCAAGCCTAGCGGGGAGCTCCTACGAGCAGTACTTC. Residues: CASSLASLAGSSYEQYF. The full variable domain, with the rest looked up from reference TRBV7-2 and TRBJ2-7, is GAGVSQSPSNKVTEKGKDVELRCDPISGHTALYWYRQSLGQGLEFLIYFQGNSAPDKSGLPSDRFSAERTGGSVSTLTIQRTQQEDSAVYLCASSLASLAGSSYEQYFGPGTRLTVT.